The subject of this entry is one T cell receptor (beta chain). This CDR3 is built from 12 residues. Trimming left V 3 bases short and J 6 bases short, with 9 bases between. Germline CDR1 is SGHAT and CDR2 is FQNNGV. The sample originates from a study of early T cells in non-severe SARS-CoV-2 infection. TCRdb recomputed calls from the 5' RACE reads with MiXCR, one row per CDR3 protein. The repertoire has 53,000 or so distinct CDR3 sequences, around 12% of them found once; the top ten carry 2.5% to 3%. The V gene is TRBV11-2, the J gene TRBJ2-7; D call uncertain. The receptor was isolated from an adult who was a healthcare worker with PCR-confirmed SARS-CoV-2 infection or an uninfected control (not recorded which). The sequencing here drew on whole blood, taken at baseline. In DNA, the CDR3 is TGTGCCAGCAGCTTGTCTGTGGTCGAGCAGTACTTC. This gives the protein CASSLSVVEQYF.